This T cell receptor (beta chain) was sequenced for a study of CD8+CD57+ T cells in acquired aplastic anemia. Study summary: Sorted cells (CD4+ and CD8+) yielded DNA amounts that averaged approximately 3.1 ug.

Study-wide points: Patients and controls were not found to differ significantly in CD8+ Simpson's diversity. Overlap between patients and controls comprised 25 to 30 CD8+ CDR3 sequences.

Remarks on this clonotype: What it binds is not known.

TCR beta VDJ combinations and CDR3 sequences were profiled from genomic DNA. TCRdb independently ran MiXCR on the reads; one entry per CDR3 protein. The data contain over 45,000 distinct CDR3 sequences, about 73% of them singletons. This clonotype was sampled from a human donor in good health, serving as a control. The specimen was sorted CD4+, CD8+, or CD8+CD57+ T cells (not recorded which) from PBMCs.

CDR3 sequence: CASSPGLAGGIDTQYF. Written as DNA, the CDR3 is TGCGCCAGCAGTCCTGGACTAGCGGGAGGAATAGATACGCAGTATTTT. The V and J genes are TRBV10-1 and TRBJ2-3, with 14 bases fitting TRBD2. CDR1 WNHNN and CDR2 SYGVQD come from the germline V gene (reference sequence). The CDR3 consists of 16 residues. The V gene end was trimmed by 5 bases and the J gene end by 5 bases; junction bases not matched to a gene: 6.